The 21 T cell receptor beta chains reported below all come from one sample, sequenced in a study of cytomegalovirus exposure and HLA in healthy donors. PCR used 60 Vbeta primers and 13 Jbeta primers. Only in-frame clones appear in the TCRdb table, and some are missing; sequencing was by immunoSEQ multiplex PCR. The sample comprises fewer than 130,000 clones, around two thirds of which are singletons, and about 2.6% rests with the top ten. The sample taken for sequencing was PBMCs. Source of these receptors: a man in his fifties or sixties in good health and CMV-seropositive.

The genes are TRBV6-1 and TRBJ2-5, with D maybe TRBD2 (6 bases). The CDR3 consists of 17 residues. V was cut by 0 bases and J by 5 bases, with 19 bases left in between. The V gene's germline CDR1 is MNHNS and CDR2 SASEGT. CDR3: CASSEARGVGGGETQYF. The DNA of the CDR3 is TGTGCCAGCAGTGAAGCGCGAGGAGTGGGGGGTGGGGAGACCCAGTACTTC.

The chain couples TRBV2 to TRBJ1-6; 7 bases fit TRBD1. The CDR3 runs 13 residues. In germline, CDR1 is SNHLY, CDR2 FYNNEI. Losses at the gene ends were 7 bases for V and 6 bases for J; bases not matched to a gene: 3. CDR3: CASTRDSNSPLHF. The CDR3 DNA sequence: TGTGCCAGCACCCGGGACAGTAATTCACCCCTCCACTTT.

The chain is built from TRBV7-9 and TRBJ2-1; 7 bases align to TRBD2. With V trimmed by 5 bases and J by 0 bases, 1 base remained unmatched. Per germline, CDR1 SEHNR and CDR2 FQNEAQ (reference sequence). This CDR3 spans 14 amino acids. The CDR3 spells CASSRLASYNEQFF. DNA of the CDR3: TGTGCCAGCAGCCGACTAGCCTCCTACAATGAGCAGTTCTTC.

The rearrangement links TRBV5-1 to TRBJ2-1, with D uncertain. The CDR3 is 14 residues long. The V and J ends lost 0 bases and 5 bases respectively, with 9 bases between them. Germline V CDR1 and CDR2: SGHRS, YFSETQ. CDR3 residues: CASSLGPTNNEQFF. CDR3 coding DNA: TGCGCCAGCAGCTTGGGACCAACTAACAATGAGCAGTTCTTC.

The chain links TRBV6-1 to TRBJ2-2; TRBD1 matches 7 bases. In germline, CDR1 is MNHNS, CDR2 SASEGT. This CDR3 has 13 residues. The trim removed 5 bases at V and 7 bases at J, leaving 4 bases unmatched. The CDR3 sequence is CASSKTGDGELFF. CDR3 bases: TGTGCCAGCAGTAAAACAGGGGACGGGGAGCTGTTTTTT.

This chain uses TRBV12-5 with TRBJ2-1; 11 bases agree with TRBD2. The CDR3 is 16 residues long. Trimming at V came to 0 bases and at J to 9 bases, leaving 7 bases not matched to a gene. Germline assignment: CDR1 LGHNT and CDR2 FRNRAP. The CDR3, as DNA: TGTGCTAGTGGTTTGGTCGGGACTAGCGGATGGGGTGAGCAGTTCTTC. Its translation is CASGLVGTSGWGEQFF.

CDR3 nucleotide sequence: TGTGCCATCAGGTCACACCCTGGTACGGGGGAGACTGAAGCTTTCTTT. Translating gives CAIRSHPGTGETEAFF. The genes are TRBV10-3 and TRBJ1-1; weak D call: TRBD1 (5 bases). The germline gives CDR1 ENHRY, CDR2 SYGVKD. The CDR3 runs to 16 residues. V was trimmed by 6 bases and J by 5 bases, leaving 22 bases between them.

In its sample, this clone was seen a few times. The rearrangement links TRBV28 to TRBJ2-5; the match to TRBD2 covers 7 bases. J was trimmed by 5 bases and V by 6 bases; bases with no gene match: 6. Germline V CDR1 and CDR2: MDHEN, SYDVKM. The CDR3 runs to 13 residues. Written as DNA, the CDR3 is TGTGCCAGCAGCCCTGGGGGAGGGGAGACCCAGTACTTC. As protein: CASSPGGGETQYF.

The gene calls are TRBV7-2 and TRBJ2-1, with D uncertain. Between the trimmed V and J ends, which lost 1 base and 3 bases, there was a span of 4 bases. The CDR3 totals 13 residues. Germline V CDR1 and CDR2: SGHTA, FQGNSA. The CDR3 reads CASSLGLYNEQFF. CDR3 bases: TGTGCCAGCAGCTTAGGACTCTACAATGAGCAGTTCTTC.

This clone was observed a few times. The rearrangement uses TRBV7-8 and TRBJ1-6, with 8 nucleotides matching TRBD1. The germline V gene has CDR1 SGHVS and CDR2 FQNEAQ. Trimming at V came to 5 bases and at J to 5 bases, leaving 14 bases not matched to a gene. The CDR3 covers 18 residues. The chain's CDR3 is CASSPNRRTGMDNSPLHF. CDR3 coding DNA: TGTGCCAGCAGCCCCAACCGGAGGACAGGGATGGATAATTCACCCCTCCACTTT. The full variable domain, with the rest looked up from reference TRBV7-8 and TRBJ1-6, is GAGVSQSPRYKVAKRGQDVALRCDPISGHVSLFWYQQALGQGPEFLTYFQNEAQLDKSGLPSDRFFAERPEGSVSTLKIQRTQQEDSAVYLCASSPNRRTGMDNSPLHFGNGTRLTVT.

This chain uses TRBV7-6 with TRBJ2-7; weak D call: TRBD2 (6 bases). Germline V gene lookup returns CDR1 SGHVS and CDR2 FNYEAQ. This CDR3 contains 12 residues. The V end was cut by 5 bases, the J end by 10 bases, with 15 bases between. CDR3 in amino acids: CASSAGKGEQYF. CDR3 sequence (DNA): TGTGCCAGCAGCGCGGGGAAGGGAGAACAGTACTTC.

The rearrangement links TRBV25-1 to TRBJ2-3, with TRBD1 matching over 7 bases. The CDR3 has 17 amino acids. Germline V gene sequence: CDR1 MGHDK, CDR2 SYGVNS. V lost 3 bases to trimming and J lost 2 bases; unmatched junction nucleotides: 11. The CDR3 reads CASSEGDSKPITDTQYF. The CDR3 nucleotides read TGTGCCAGCAGTGAGGGGGACAGCAAGCCTATCACAGATACGCAGTATTTT.

This clone appeared a single time. The chain has TRBV7-9 and TRBJ1-3; possible D gene TRBD1, 5 bases. The V gene's germline CDR1 is SEHNR and CDR2 FQNEAQ (reference sequence). The CDR3 runs to 12 residues. Deletions cut 5 bases from V and 6 bases from J, with 8 bases between. CDR3 coding DNA: TGTGCCAGCAGCGGGGGGACAAACACCATATATTTT. Translating it yields CASSGGTNTIYF.

The chain is built from TRBV5-6 and TRBJ1-2; TRBD1 agrees at 9 bases. The CDR3 consists of 16 residues. Germline assignment: CDR1 SGHDT and CDR2 YYEEEE. With V trimmed by 4 bases and J by 5 bases, 12 bases remained unmatched. The CDR3 here is CASSAPTGGISYGYTF. In DNA, the CDR3 is TGTGCCAGCAGCGCCCCGACAGGGGGGATATCTTATGGCTACACCTTC.

V gene TRBV9 combines with J gene TRBJ1-1; D is perhaps TRBD1 (5 bases). V was pared by 3 bases and J by 0 bases, with 15 bases between. CDR1 is SGDLS, CDR2 YYNGEE, per germline. The CDR3 spans 16 residues. CDR3 residues: CASSAIFTGVNTEAFF. The CDR3 nucleotides are TGTGCCAGCAGCGCAATATTTACGGGGGTGAACACTGAAGCTTTCTTT.

This clone was picked up a small number of times. Other DNA sequences of this sample code for an identical CDR3. The chain links TRBV5-1 to TRBJ2-7, with 7 positions matching TRBD1. Germline V gene lookup returns CDR1 SGHRS and CDR2 YFSETQ. The CDR3 runs 13 residues. J gave up 7 bases and V 4 bases, and 8 bases lay outside the gene matches. The CDR3 region has the DNA TGCGCCAGCAGCCTAGACAGGGTGGGGGAGCAGTACTTC. This encodes CASSLDRVGEQYF.

Points on this clone: The sample has other DNA sequences that encode this CDR3 too. The gene calls are TRBV2 and TRBJ2-3, with TRBD1 matching over 7 bases. V lost 6 bases, J lost 2 bases, and 5 bases stayed unmatched. Germline CDR1 reads SNHLY; CDR2 reads FYNNEI. This CDR3 has 14 residues. CDR3 protein: CASSEGTDTDTQYF. Written as DNA, the CDR3 is TGTGCCAGCAGCGAGGGGACAGACACAGATACGCAGTATTTT.

This sequence joins TRBV6-1 and TRBJ2-1, with 7 bases matching TRBD2. J was trimmed by 3 bases and V by 6 bases; bases with no gene match: 5. There are 14 residues in the CDR3. Germline CDR1 MNHNS, CDR2 SASEGT. CDR3 protein: CASRSGGSYNEQFF. In nucleotides, the CDR3 is TGTGCCAGCAGGTCGGGGGGAAGCTACAATGAGCAGTTCTTC.

In this sample, this clone turned up a few times. This sequence joins TRBV19 and TRBJ2-5; D may be TRBD2 (7 bases). CDR3 length: 13 residues. The V gene lost 10 bases and the J gene lost 5 bases, with 17 bases spanning the gap. The germline V gene encodes CDR1 LNHDA and CDR2 SQIVND (reference sequence). CDR3 amino acids: CATTGGGRETQYF. The CDR3 region has the DNA TGTGCCACCACTGGGGGGGGCAGGGAGACCCAGTACTTC.

V gene TRBV30 combines with J gene TRBJ1-6; D not certain. CDR1 is GTSNPN and CDR2 is SVGIG in the germline V gene (reference sequence). The CDR3 extends over 11 amino acids. Trimming cost V 0 bases and J 16 bases, with 10 bases left between them. The chain's CDR3 is CAWSVRRLLHF. The CDR3 nucleotides are TGTGCCTGGAGTGTAAGGCGACTACTCCACTTT.

This chain uses TRBV5-1 with TRBJ2-5; TRBD1 matches 11 bases. The DNA end is more similar to TRBJ2-7, so the J call may be wrong. This CDR3 is 14 amino acids long. Germline CDR1 and CDR2: SGHRS and YFSETQ. The chain's CDR3 is CASSPGTGGIEQYF. CDR3 DNA sequence: TGCGCCAGCAGTCCCGGGACAGGGGGTATCGAGCAGTACTTC.